This is a list of T cell receptor beta chains from one sample in a study of radiation and T cells in renal cell carcinoma. Here immunoSEQ multiplex PCR was the method, and the copy in TCRdb shows in-frame clones only, minus some. The repertoire includes around 77,000 clones, 75% to 90% of them detected once, and roughly 2.2% sits in the top ten. Sequencing used blood, obtained from a patient whose treatment included radiotherapy and nephrectomy. The receptors shown here come from a woman aged 55 to 70 with renal cell carcinoma. Both conserved end residues are part of each CDR3. D genes are given only for firm matches. Only part of the rows carry a size: once, few, many, or a class if the clone is expanded.

v_call: TRBV5-6; d_call: .; j_call: TRBJ2-3; clone_size: .; cdr3_length: 14; cdr3_nt: TGTGCCAGCAGCTGGGTTCGCGGCCCAGATACGCAGTATTTT; cdr3_aa: CASSWVRGPDTQYF
v_call: TRBV5-1; d_call: .; j_call: TRBJ2-3; clone_size: .; cdr3_length: 15; cdr3_nt: TGCGCCAGCAGCTTAGCCGGGACTAGCACAGATACGCAGTATTTT; cdr3_aa: CASSLAGTSTDTQYF
v_call: TRBV2; d_call: TRBD1; j_call: TRBJ1-4; clone_size: .; cdr3_length: 15; cdr3_nt: TGTGCCAGCAGCCCGGATACAGGGGAGGAAGGAAAACTGTTTTTT; cdr3_aa: CASSPDTGEEGKLFF
v_call: TRBV5-1; d_call: TRBD1; j_call: TRBJ2-7; clone_size: .; cdr3_length: 16; cdr3_nt: TGCGCCAGCAGCTTAACAGGGGGCAGTTCCTCCTACGAGCAGTACTTC; cdr3_aa: CASSLTGGSSSYEQYF
v_call: TRBV7-3; d_call: .; j_call: TRBJ2-2; clone_size: .; cdr3_length: 14; cdr3_nt: TGTGCCAGCAGCTTAACTCTGAACACCGGGGAGCTGTTTTTT; cdr3_aa: CASSLTLNTGELFF
v_call: TRBV7-9; d_call: TRBD2; j_call: TRBJ2-7; clone_size: .; cdr3_length: 15; cdr3_nt: TGTGCCAGCAGCTTAGCTTTAGCGGGGCCCTACGAGCAGTACTTC; cdr3_aa: CASSLALAGPYEQYF
v_call: TRBV6-5; d_call: TRBD1; j_call: TRBJ2-1; clone_size: .; cdr3_length: 15; cdr3_nt: TGTGCCAGCAGTCCCTCGGGACAGTTTCTCAATGAGCAGTTCTTC; cdr3_aa: CASSPSGQFLNEQFF
v_call: TRBV7-9; d_call: .; j_call: TRBJ2-7; clone_size: .; cdr3_length: 13; cdr3_nt: TGTGCCAGCAGCTGGGTGTCCTCCTACGAGCAGTACTTC; cdr3_aa: CASSWVSSYEQYF
v_call: TRBV15; d_call: .; j_call: TRBJ1-2; clone_size: .; cdr3_length: 13; cdr3_nt: TGTGCCACCAGCAGAGATCGGATGGATGGCTACACCTTC; cdr3_aa: CATSRDRMDGYTF
v_call: TRBV11-3; d_call: TRBD2; j_call: TRBJ2-2; clone_size: .; cdr3_length: 16; cdr3_nt: TGTGCCAGCAGTCAACTCCGACTAGCGGGAGCGGAGGAGCTGTTTTTT; cdr3_aa: CASSQLRLAGAEELFF
v_call: TRBV9; d_call: TRBD1; j_call: TRBJ1-3; clone_size: once; cdr3_length: 15; cdr3_nt: TGTGCCAGCAGCGTAGGACAGGGCGAAGGAAACACCATATATTTT; cdr3_aa: CASSVGQGEGNTIYF
v_call: TRBV6-1; d_call: .; j_call: TRBJ1-3; clone_size: .; cdr3_length: 15; cdr3_nt: TGTGCCAGCAGTGAAGAGAGTTTGGCCGGAAACACCATATATTTT; cdr3_aa: CASSEESLAGNTIYF
v_call: TRBV27; d_call: .; j_call: TRBJ1-2; clone_size: .; cdr3_length: 16; cdr3_nt: TGTGCCAGCAGTTTAACGCGGGACACGGCGGGCTATGGCTACACCTTC; cdr3_aa: CASSLTRDTAGYGYTF
v_call: TRBV10-3; d_call: TRBD1; j_call: TRBJ1-4; clone_size: .; cdr3_length: 14; cdr3_nt: TGTGCCATCAGTCCGGGACAGGGGCATGAAAAACTGTTTTTT; cdr3_aa: CAISPGQGHEKLFF
v_call: TRBV18; d_call: .; j_call: TRBJ1-5; clone_size: .; cdr3_length: 16; cdr3_nt: TGTGCCAGCTCACCAACCGGCAGGTCTCTAAAGCAGCCCCAGCATTTT; cdr3_aa: CASSPTGRSLKQPQHF
v_call: TRBV29-1; d_call: .; j_call: TRBJ1-2; clone_size: few; cdr3_length: 12; cdr3_nt: TGCAGCGTTGCCAGAGGTCCCGCAGGCTACACCTTC; cdr3_aa: CSVARGPAGYTF
v_call: TRBV9; d_call: TRBD1; j_call: TRBJ2-3; clone_size: .; cdr3_length: 19; cdr3_nt: TGTGCCAGCAGCGACGGACAGGGGATCCTCGTGGTGGGCACAGATACGCAGTATTTT; cdr3_aa: CASSDGQGILVVGTDTQYF
v_call: TRBV28; d_call: .; j_call: TRBJ1-4; clone_size: .; cdr3_length: 14; cdr3_nt: TGTGCCAGCAGTCCCGGGACTTTGGGGGAAAAACTGTTTTTT; cdr3_aa: CASSPGTLGEKLFF
v_call: TRBV7-9; d_call: .; j_call: TRBJ2-7; clone_size: .; cdr3_length: 14; cdr3_nt: TGTGCCAGCAGCTTAGGTACGGCCGCCTACGAGCAGTACTTC; cdr3_aa: CASSLGTAAYEQYF
v_call: TRBV4-1; d_call: .; j_call: TRBJ2-2; clone_size: .; cdr3_length: 14; cdr3_nt: TGCGCCAGCAGCCCAACCTCGGGGTCCGGGGAGCTGTTTTTT; cdr3_aa: CASSPTSGSGELFF
v_call: TRBV7-3; d_call: TRBD2; j_call: TRBJ2-5; clone_size: .; cdr3_length: 15; cdr3_nt: TGTGCCAGCAGCCCCCGGAGTGGGAGGGCCGGGGCCCAGTACTTC; cdr3_aa: CASSPRSGRAGAQYF
v_call: TRBV28; d_call: .; j_call: TRBJ2-7; clone_size: .; cdr3_length: 13; cdr3_nt: TGTGCCAGCAGAAGGACGGGCTCCTACGAGCAGTACTTC; cdr3_aa: CASRRTGSYEQYF
v_call: TRBV4-2; d_call: .; j_call: TRBJ2-7; clone_size: .; cdr3_length: 13; cdr3_nt: TGTGCCAGCAGCAGGGACAAGTCCTACGAGCAGTACTTC; cdr3_aa: CASSRDKSYEQYF
v_call: TRBV5-1; d_call: .; j_call: TRBJ1-4; clone_size: few; cdr3_length: 15; cdr3_nt: TGCGCCAGCAGCTTGTCTGGGTCTCCTAATGAAAAACTGTTTTTT; cdr3_aa: CASSLSGSPNEKLFF
v_call: TRBV5-1; d_call: .; j_call: TRBJ2-2; clone_size: .; cdr3_length: 16; cdr3_nt: TGCGCCAGCAGCTTGGCACGAACCGCGAACACCGGGGAGCTGTTTTTT; cdr3_aa: CASSLARTANTGELFF
v_call: TRBV11-2; d_call: .; j_call: TRBJ2-1; clone_size: .; cdr3_length: 17; cdr3_nt: TGTGCCAGCAGCTTAGTGGGGAAAAGCTGGGTTGGCGATGAGCAGTTCTTC; cdr3_aa: CASSLVGKSWVGDEQFF
v_call: TRBV29-1; d_call: .; j_call: TRBJ2-1; clone_size: .; cdr3_length: 12; cdr3_nt: TGCAGCGTTGATGGCCCGTACAATGAGCAGTTCTTC; cdr3_aa: CSVDGPYNEQFF
v_call: TRBV19; d_call: .; j_call: TRBJ1-6; clone_size: .; cdr3_length: 13; cdr3_nt: TGTGCCACCCGAATGACCGGTGGTTCACCCCTCCACTTT; cdr3_aa: CATRMTGGSPLHF
v_call: TRBV5-1; d_call: TRBD2; j_call: TRBJ2-1; clone_size: .; cdr3_length: 15; cdr3_nt: TGCGCCAGCAGCGGGGGGACTAGCGGGAGATCTGAGCAGTTCTTC; cdr3_aa: CASSGGTSGRSEQFF
v_call: TRBV27; d_call: TRBD1; j_call: TRBJ2-7; clone_size: .; cdr3_length: 14; cdr3_nt: TGTGCCACCACCGACAGGGAGTCTTCCTACGAGCAGTACTTC; cdr3_aa: CATTDRESSYEQYF
v_call: TRBV2; d_call: .; j_call: TRBJ1-1; clone_size: few; cdr3_length: 14; cdr3_nt: TGTGCCAGCAGCCCCGGGACACCCAGCACCGAAGCTTTCTTT; cdr3_aa: CASSPGTPSTEAFF
v_call: TRBV5-1; d_call: .; j_call: TRBJ1-5; clone_size: .; cdr3_length: 16; cdr3_nt: TGCGCCAGCAGCCCTGAGGGGGGGGCGTTGGGACAGCCCCAGCATTTT; cdr3_aa: CASSPEGGALGQPQHF
v_call: TRBV2; d_call: .; j_call: TRBJ1-1; clone_size: .; cdr3_length: 13; cdr3_nt: TGTGCCAGCAGGGGACGGATGAACACTGAAGCTTTCTTT; cdr3_aa: CASRGRMNTEAFF
v_call: TRBV7-9; d_call: .; j_call: TRBJ2-1; clone_size: .; cdr3_length: 12; cdr3_nt: TGTGCCAGCAGCTTATATTCAAATGAGCAGTTCTTC; cdr3_aa: CASSLYSNEQFF
v_call: TRBV6-1; d_call: TRBD1; j_call: TRBJ1-1; clone_size: few; cdr3_length: 13; cdr3_nt: TGTGCCAGCAGTGAAGCGACAGGGTATCGGGCTTTCTTT; cdr3_aa: CASSEATGYRAFF
v_call: TRBV19; d_call: TRBD1; j_call: TRBJ2-5; clone_size: .; cdr3_length: 14; cdr3_nt: TGTGCCAGTCCACCTCAGGGGGCAGAAGAGACCCAGTACTTC; cdr3_aa: CASPPQGAEETQYF
v_call: TRBV6-1; d_call: .; j_call: TRBJ1-1; clone_size: .; cdr3_length: 12; cdr3_nt: TGTGCCAGCAGTGAAATCAACACTGAAGCTTTCTTT; cdr3_aa: CASSEINTEAFF
v_call: TRBV2; d_call: .; j_call: TRBJ2-5; clone_size: .; cdr3_length: 15; cdr3_nt: TGTGCCAGCAGTGGGACGGACGCCGGACGGGAGACCCAGTACTTC; cdr3_aa: CASSGTDAGRETQYF
v_call: TRBV7-9; d_call: .; j_call: TRBJ2-7; clone_size: few; cdr3_length: 13; cdr3_nt: TGTGCCAGCAGCTTAGGAGCGGCCAACGAGCAGTACTTC; cdr3_aa: CASSLGAANEQYF
v_call: TRBV27; d_call: .; j_call: TRBJ1-5; clone_size: .; cdr3_length: 13; cdr3_nt: TGTGCCAGCAGTCAAACTCTCGGACAGCCCCAGCATTTT; cdr3_aa: CASSQTLGQPQHF
v_call: TRBV27; d_call: .; j_call: TRBJ2-4; clone_size: .; cdr3_length: 17; cdr3_nt: TGTGCCAGCAGTTTATCTTGGGACTGGGTAGCCAAAAACATTCAGTACTTC; cdr3_aa: CASSLSWDWVAKNIQYF
v_call: TRBV19; d_call: TRBD1; j_call: TRBJ1-5; clone_size: .; cdr3_length: 16; cdr3_nt: TGTGCCAGTAGGAGACAGGGGGCTGAGTACGGTCAGCCCCAGCATTTT; cdr3_aa: CASRRQGAEYGQPQHF
v_call: TRBV13; d_call: TRBD1; j_call: TRBJ1-1; clone_size: few; cdr3_length: 15; cdr3_nt: TGTGCCAGCAGCGCGACGGGACAGGGCAACACTGAAGCTTTCTTT; cdr3_aa: CASSATGQGNTEAFF
v_call: TRBV9; d_call: TRBD1; j_call: TRBJ2-5; clone_size: few; cdr3_length: 14; cdr3_nt: TGTGCCAGCAGTGGGGGACAGGGAGGCGAGACCCAGTACTTC; cdr3_aa: CASSGGQGGETQYF